This T cell receptor beta chain is drawn from a study of blood T cells in healthy people across ages. This clonotype was counted between two and nine times. What it binds is unknown. Study-level results: PBMCs went unsorted, and a conclusive naive versus antigen-experienced comparison was therefore prevented.

The CDR3 has 13 amino acids. With 2 bases removed from V and 6 bases from J, the gap between germline ends came to 10 bases. For the second PCR, which ran for 7 to 11 cycles, a sample-barcoded 5' primer and a J-beta primer mix were used. TCRdb re-called the 5' RACE reads with MiXCR, one entry per CDR3 protein. Of 1.5 million to 2 million distinct CDR3 sequences detected, about 49% appear once; the ten largest clones hold roughly 2.1%. The material sequenced was blood. The chain carries TRBV12-3 or TRBV12-4 and TRBJ1-2; no firm D call. The clonotype was recovered from a woman between 40 and 55 years old in good health. CDR3 coding DNA: TGTGCCAGCAGTTTAAGGGATTTGAATGGCTACACCTTC. This codes for CASSLRDLNGYTF.